This note documents a single T cell receptor beta chain sequence. This sample is part of a study of blood T cell repertoires in COVID-19. Overall study: Researchers got acute and convalescent COVID-19 samples from the United States, Italy and Spain. Sources were T cells, B-cell-depleted T cells, or PBMCs; the material itself was cDNA or gDNA.

In the original workflow: Reference gene primer amplification in the assay estimated nucleated cell counts. Assay: immunoSEQ multiplex PCR; the TCRdb copy retains only in-frame clones and omits some. The V and J calls and the clone size are those of that table, but D and trimming were determined from the DNA. The data hold 65,000 or so clones, with 65% to 90% observed a single time. V lost 9 bases and J lost 0, with 20 bases in between. The V gene's germline CDR1 is KGHDR and CDR2 SFDVKD. CDR3 size: 17 residues. The chain carries TRBV24-1 and TRBJ2-1, with D possibly TRBD2 on 6 matching bases. This TCR came from a man in his forties or fifties with active COVID-19. Material for sequencing was peripheral blood. CDR3 coding DNA: TGTGCCACCTCACCCGCCGGCGGGGCGAGCTCCTACAATGAGCAGTTCTTC. Translating it yields CATSPAGGASSYNEQFF.